This T cell receptor beta chain was captured by sequencing in a study of Ad26.COV2.S vaccination and SARS-CoV-2 variants. Broader study findings: Vaccinees and placebo recipients showed similar non-spike TCR breadth.

Treatment meaning: around 19 received Ad26.COV2.S at low or high dose, single or two shots; roughly 5 received placebo; per-sample allocation not given. Repertoires come from day 63 after the first vaccine or placebo injection. Concerning this clone itself: Antigen unknown.

Clones were sequenced by immunoSEQ multiplex PCR, and TCRdb holds only the in-frame ones, with some missing. The data contain about 480,000 clones, 87% of them singletons. This receptor was taken from a person between 18 and 59 years old who received the Ad26.COV2.S COVID-19 vaccine or a placebo. The material was peripheral blood, obtained in a trial of Ad26.COV2.S vaccine versus placebo.

In DNA, the CDR3 is TGTGCCAGCAGCTTTCCGACAGGGGGAGGAGAGACCCAGTACTTC. Translating gives CASSFPTGGGETQYF. J is TRBJ2-5 and V is TRBV7-2; TRBD1 matches 9 bases. Germline loops: CDR1 SGHTA, CDR2 FQGNSA. CDR3 size: 15 residues. V gave up 3 bases and J gave up 4 bases; unmatched junction bases: 6. Filled out from reference TRBV7-2 and TRBJ2-5, the complete variable domain reads GAGVSQSPSNKVTEKGKDVELRCDPISGHTALYWYRQSLGQGLEFLIYFQGNSAPDKSGLPSDRFSAERTGGSVSTLTIQRTQQEDSAVYLCASSFPTGGGETQYFGPGTRLLVL.